Following are 15 T cell receptor beta chains from one sample sequenced in a study of cytomegalovirus exposure and HLA in healthy donors. The PCR made use of 60 Vbeta and 13 Jbeta primers. The method was immunoSEQ multiplex PCR; TCRdb's version includes in-frame clones alone and lacks a portion of them. The sample consists of some 120,000 clones, about 80% of them appearing once. What was sequenced was PBMCs. These receptors were taken from a man aged 18 to 30 in good health and CMV-seronegative.

The chain combines TRBV7-9 with TRBJ2-2, with a weak D call TRBD1 (6 bases). Germline values: CDR1 SEHNR, CDR2 FQNEAQ (reference sequence). The CDR3 is made up of 18 amino acids. V was cut by 4 bases and J by 5 bases, with 23 bases left in between. Written as DNA, the CDR3 is TGTGCCAGCAGCTCCCTCAGAGGGGGACAAGGTCTTACCGGGGAGCTGTTTTTT. Amino acids: CASSSLRGGQGLTGELFF. Full variable domain (missing parts from reference TRBV7-9 and TRBJ2-2): DTGVSQNPRHKITKRGQNVTFRCDPISEHNRLYWYRQTLGQGPEFLTYFQNEAQLEKSRLLSDRFSAERPKGSFSTLEIQRTEQGDSAMYLCASSSLRGGQGLTGELFFGEGSRLTVL.

The sample holds one count of this clone. The V and J genes are TRBV9 and TRBJ2-5, with 10 bases matching TRBD2. The CDR3 consists of 17 residues. The germline CDR1 and CDR2 sequences are SGDLS and YYNGEE. After removal of 0 bases from V and 0 bases from J, the junction contained 5 bases not matched to a gene. This CDR3 reads CASSVGTSGGDQETQYF. The CDR3 DNA sequence: TGTGCCAGCAGCGTAGGAACAAGCGGGGGGGACCAAGAGACCCAGTACTTC.

A word on this clone: Within the sample, other DNA sequences also encode this same CDR3. The chain joins TRBV7-9 to TRBJ2-7, with TRBD1 as a possible D gene (6 bases). With 3 bases removed from V and 0 bases from J, the gap between germline ends came to 9 bases. The germline V gene encodes CDR1 SEHNR and CDR2 FQNEAQ (reference sequence). The CDR3 runs to 14 residues. Here the CDR3 reads CASSFGQPSYEQYF. The CDR3 DNA follows: TGTGCCAGCAGCTTCGGACAGCCCTCCTACGAGCAGTACTTC.

The chain employs TRBV7-9 and TRBJ2-5, with TRBD1 as a possible D gene (5 bases). This CDR3 is 14 amino acids long. Germline V gene sequence: CDR1 SEHNR, CDR2 FQNEAQ (reference sequence). Between the trimmed V and J ends, which lost 5 bases and 5 bases, there was a span of 15 bases. In DNA form, the CDR3 reads TGTGCCAGCAGCCGCACCAGGAAGGGGGAGACCCAGTACTTC. Its translation: CASSRTRKGETQYF.

This clone was seen a single time. The chain employs TRBV11-2 and TRBJ2-7; D call uncertain. The CDR3 covers 15 residues. The V gene's germline CDR1 is SGHAT and CDR2 FQNNGV. V lost 5 bases, J lost 0 bases, and 14 bases lay in between. The CDR3 DNA reads TGTGCCAGCAGCCCCCTAACGAAGAGCTCCTACGAGCAGTACTTC. This sequence encodes CASSPLTKSSYEQYF.

J is TRBJ2-2 and V is TRBV14; D ambiguous. Trimming shortened V by 3 bases and J by 7 bases, and 12 bases separated the two germline ends. This CDR3 contains 14 residues. CDR1 is SGHDN, CDR2 FVKESK, per germline. CDR3 residues: CASSHFSANGELFF. The CDR3 nucleotides read TGTGCCAGCAGCCATTTCAGCGCGAACGGGGAGCTGTTTTTT.

The rearrangement joins TRBV7-9 to TRBJ2-1; 7 positions match TRBD2. CDR3 length: 15 residues. The trim removed 4 bases at V and 6 bases at J, leaving 9 bases unmatched. CDR1 is SEHNR, CDR2 FQNEAQ, per germline (reference sequence). The CDR3 here is CASSSWGGSINEQFF. DNA of the CDR3: TGTGCCAGCAGCTCCTGGGGGGGGTCTATCAATGAGCAGTTCTTC.

This clone occurred once. V gene TRBV4-1 combines with J gene TRBJ2-1; TRBD1 might be the D (5 bases). Germline CDR1 is MGHRA and CDR2 is YSYEKL. This CDR3 spans 16 amino acids. V dropped 4 bases and J dropped 6 bases, with 19 bases sitting between them. The CDR3 nucleotides are TGCGCCAGCAGCCTGTCTCAGGGATTTCCCTCCAATGAGCAGTTCTTC. Protein: CASSLSQGFPSNEQFF.

The chain carries TRBV4-2 and TRBJ1-1, with D possibly TRBD1 on 5 matching bases. In germline, CDR1 is LGHNA, CDR2 YNFKEQ. This CDR3 is built from 18 residues. V was pared by 7 bases and J by 7 bases, with 31 bases between. Here the CDR3 DNA reads TGTGCCAGCATAGGCCCCCCGATTCAGGGTAAGCAGCAAAATGAAGCTTTCTTT. As protein: CASIGPPIQGKQQNEAFF.

V usage is TRBV6-6 and J usage is TRBJ1-1, with D possibly TRBD1 on 5 matching bases. Trimming took 4 bases from V and 5 from J, leaving 14 bases between them. Per germline, CDR1 MNHNY and CDR2 SVGAGI (reference sequence). The CDR3 spans 14 residues. CDR3 in amino acids: CASSLGGARTEAFF. DNA for the CDR3: TGTGCCAGCAGTTTAGGCGGGGCGAGGACTGAAGCTTTCTTT.

This chain uses TRBV5-1 with TRBJ2-5; 13 nucleotides align to TRBD2. The end of the DNA fits TRBJ2-7 better, so the J call may be wrong. The germline V gene has CDR1 SGHRS and CDR2 YFSETQ. The CDR3 contains 16 residues. For the CDR3, the DNA is TGCGCCAGCAGCTTGGCCTTTGGGACTAGCGGGAACGAGCAGTACTTC. Protein sequence: CASSLAFGTSGNEQYF.

V and J are TRBV12-5 and TRBJ2-7; a possible D gene is TRBD1 (6 bases). Germline V lookup: CDR1 LGHNT, CDR2 FRNRAP. V was clipped by 2 bases and J by 2 bases, with 10 bases between them. There are 14 residues in the CDR3. The DNA for the CDR3 is TGTGCTAGTGGTTTGCCAGACAGGCCCTACGAGCAGTACTTC. Its translation: CASGLPDRPYEQYF.

V is TRBV2 and J is TRBJ1-1, with 8 bases matching TRBD1. This CDR3 has 12 residues. The ends lost 4 bases at V and 10 bases at J; junction bases unmatched: 5. Germline-derived CDR1 and CDR2 are SNHLY and FYNNEI. The CDR3 coding sequence is TGTGCCAGCAGTGGAGGACAGGGTTCAGCTTTCTTT. Translation gives CASSGGQGSAFF.

The chain combines TRBV9 with TRBJ2-3; D uncertain. Between the trimmed V and J ends, which lost 0 bases and 2 bases, there was a span of 10 bases. This CDR3 is 15 amino acids long. Germline loops: CDR1 SGDLS, CDR2 YYNGEE. The CDR3: CASSVVATSTDTQYF. CDR3 DNA: TGTGCCAGCAGCGTAGTAGCTACCTCCACAGATACGCAGTATTTT.

The chain carries TRBV2 and TRBJ1-2; a weak D match, TRBD1 (6 bases). The CDR3 is 16 residues long. V lost 6 bases to trimming and J lost 6 bases, with 23 bases between them. Germline CDR1 reads SNHLY; CDR2 reads FYNNEI. The chain's CDR3 is CASRQFRAQDRHGYTF. The CDR3 DNA reads TGTGCCAGCAGACAATTTAGGGCTCAAGACAGGCATGGCTACACCTTC.